Shown below are 13 T cell receptor beta chains from a single sample sequenced in a study of T-cell reconstitution after alpha-beta-depleted transplantation in children. The library targeted TCRbeta and was prepared with unique molecular identifiers. MiXCR, applied by TCRdb to the PCR reads, yields one record per CDR3 protein. The sample consists of hundreds of thousands of distinct CDR3 sequences, about 16% of them appearing once. Sequencing was performed on PBMCs from the stem cell graft donor, taken from the stem cell graft. The receptor set was obtained from a human donor who donated a stem cell graft to a child with acute lymphoblastic leukemia.

This chain links TRBV5-6 with TRBJ2-5, with D perhaps matching TRBD1 or TRBD2 (6 bases each). The CDR3 length is 14 residues. The V and J ends lost 10 bases and 5 bases respectively, with 21 bases between them. Germline lookup yields CDR1 SGHDT and CDR2 YYEEEE. The CDR3 DNA reads as TGTGCCGAAGCAGCTTGGGGGGCAGCGGAGACCCAGTACTTC. Protein product: CAEAAWGAAETQYF. Together with reference TRBV5-6 and TRBJ2-5, the CDR3 gives the full variable domain: DAGVTQSPTHLIKTRGQQVTLRCSPKSGHDTVSWYQQALGQGPQFIFQYYEEEERQRGNFPDRFSGHQFPNYSSELNVNALLLGDSALYLCAEAAWGAAETQYFGPGTRLLVL.

The chain links TRBV4-1 to TRBJ1-5; D is ambiguous. The CDR3 loop spans 15 amino acids. V was clipped by 1 base and J by 3 bases, with 10 bases between them. Germline CDR1 reads MGHRA; CDR2 reads YSYEKL. The CDR3 DNA follows: TGCGCCAGCAGCCAAGTAGTAAGGGCCAATCAGCCCCAGCATTTT. This sequence encodes CASSQVVRANQPQHF.

The rearrangement joins TRBV5-1 to TRBJ2-7; D gene uncertain. Trimming took off 4 bases at V and 0 bases at J, with 11 bases between the two ends. Looked up from germline, CDR1 is SGHRS and CDR2 is YFSETQ. This CDR3 comprises 14 residues. Written as DNA, the CDR3 is TGCGCCAGCAGCCCTGGGGTGGACTCCTACGAGCAGTACTTC. As protein: CASSPGVDSYEQYF.

This clonotype was detected many times. This chain links TRBV12-3 or TRBV12-4 with TRBJ1-2; D remains unclear. The CDR3 has 12 amino acids. The V gene lost 2 bases and the J gene lost 3 bases, with 4 bases spanning the gap. This chain's CDR3 is CASSLSDYGYTF. The DNA for the CDR3 is TGTGCCAGCAGTTTAAGTGACTATGGCTACACCTTC.

The gene calls are TRBV4-1 and TRBJ2-5; perhaps TRBD2 as D (6 bases). The germline gives CDR1 MGHRA, CDR2 YSYEKL. This CDR3 spans 13 amino acids. V was shortened by 8 bases and J by 5 bases, with 15 bases between the two germline ends. The CDR3 DNA sequence: TGCGCCAGCCGTGCCCCGGGGAGGGAGACCCAGTACTTC. Protein sequence: CASRAPGRETQYF.

This clonotype came up a few times. The chain joins TRBV20-1 to TRBJ2-1; D not certain. V shed 1 base and J shed 0 bases, with 10 bases lying between them. CDR1 is DFQATT and CDR2 is SNEGSKA in the germline V gene (reference sequence). The CDR3 extends over 15 amino acids. Here the CDR3 reads CSARVLQSSYNEQFF. In DNA, the CDR3 is TGCAGTGCTAGAGTCTTACAGAGCTCCTACAATGAGCAGTTCTTC.

The sample holds a few counts of this clonotype. J is TRBJ1-3 and V is TRBV11-1, with D uncertain. From germline, CDR1 is SGHAT and CDR2 FQDESV (reference sequence). Trimming cost V 4 bases and J 8 bases, with 27 bases left between them. This CDR3 is 18 amino acids long. This CDR3 reads CASSSHEEVTFQEDTIYF. The CDR3 DNA reads as TGTGCCAGCAGCTCCCACGAAGAGGTGACGTTCCAAGAGGACACCATATATTTT.

The chain carries TRBV6-1 and TRBJ2-7; 13 bases fit TRBD2. The CDR3 runs 15 residues. The ends lost 6 bases at V and 3 bases at J; junction bases unmatched: 5. Germline V CDR1 and CDR2: MNHNS, SASEGT. The CDR3: CASRWTSGSGYEQYF. The CDR3 nucleotides are TGTGCCAGCAGATGGACTAGCGGGAGTGGCTACGAGCAGTACTTC.

This clonotype was seen more than once but under ten times. The genes are TRBV9 and TRBJ2-7; the match to TRBD2 covers 11 bases. The CDR3 is made up of 14 amino acids. J lost 8 bases, V lost 3 bases, and 7 bases had no gene match. CDR1 is SGDLS and CDR2 is YYNGEE in the germline V gene. This CDR3 reads CASSEGTSGSKQYF. CDR3 in DNA: TGTGCCAGCAGCGAGGGGACTAGCGGTAGCAAGCAGTACTTC.

This sequence joins TRBV10-3 and TRBJ1-2; TRBD1 agrees at 8 bases. CDR1 is ENHRY, CDR2 SYGVKD, per germline. V was pared by 2 bases and J by 4 bases, with 9 bases of the junction left unmatched. The CDR3 extends over 16 amino acids. CDR3 amino acids: CAISEDRGHPGYGYTF. CDR3 DNA sequence: TGTGCCATCAGTGAGGACAGGGGCCACCCTGGCTATGGCTACACCTTC.

V gene TRBV6-5 combines with J gene TRBJ1-1, with D perhaps TRBD1 (6 bases). This CDR3 is built from 14 residues. The V end was cut by 4 bases, the J end by 5 bases, with 14 bases between. Per germline, CDR1 MNHEY and CDR2 SVGAGI. This CDR3 reads CASSSWGLETEAFF. CDR3 in DNA: TGTGCCAGCAGTTCATGGGGGCTGGAGACTGAAGCTTTCTTT.

This clonotype showed up just a few times. The chain recombines TRBV11-1 with TRBJ1-2; 7 nucleotides match TRBD1. V was pared by 3 bases and J by 5 bases, with 21 bases of the junction left unmatched. The length of the CDR3 is 19 residues. CDR1 is SGHAT, CDR2 FQDESV, per germline (reference sequence). CDR3 in amino acids: CASSFKRGRSPFPNYGYTF. Written as DNA, the CDR3 is TGTGCCAGCAGCTTCAAGAGGGGGCGATCTCCCTTTCCCAATTATGGCTACACCTTC.

The table lists this clonotype with a few counts. The chain uses TRBV5-1 and TRBJ2-7; possibly TRBD1 for D (6 bases). Germline loops: CDR1 SGHRS, CDR2 YFSETQ. The CDR3 spans 16 residues. Trimming left V 3 bases short and J 3 bases short, with 19 bases between. CDR3 bases: TGCGCCAGCAGCTCTCACAGGGAGCCCCCAGGCTACGAGCAGTACTTC. This encodes CASSSHREPPGYEQYF.